These 8 T cell receptor beta chains share one sample of origin, sequenced in a study of T cell responses to AZD1222 COVID-19 vaccine (dated by TCRdb to the early 2020s). The time point label, as the study defines it: baseline before first vaccination. Receptor libraries were prepared by the immunoSEQ multiplex PCR assay. Here the immuneACCESS table is served through TCRdb, limited to in-frame sequences with V and J called. Missing clones are a known gap in these copies; in checked studies unresolved V genes cover under half, and the rest lacks a known reason. The table for this sample lists approximately 89,000 clones; about 90% of them were counted only once. The ten largest clones take up approximately 5.6% of the sample. The source material was peripheral blood, sampled on day 0 of AZD1222 vaccination. The origin of the receptors is an adult in good health.

The V and J genes are TRBV6-6 and TRBJ1-5, with D maybe TRBD1 (6 bases). The CDR3 is made up of 17 amino acids. Germline V gene sequence: CDR1 MNHNY, CDR2 SVGAGI (reference sequence). Trimming shortened V by 10 bases and J by 6 bases, and 28 bases separated the two germline ends. CDR3 DNA: TGTGCCACCAGCCGATATGGGACACAAGGACAGAGTCAGCCCCAGCATTTT. Protein product: CATSRYGTQGQSQPQHF.

The chain carries TRBV18 and TRBJ2-3; 14 bases match TRBD2. The CDR3 sequence is 15 residues long. Germline CDR1 reads KGHSH; CDR2 reads LQKENI. The V gene end was trimmed by 3 bases and the J gene end by 5 bases; junction bases not matched to a gene: 1. The CDR3: CASSPGLAGEDTQYF. CDR3 DNA: TGTGCCAGCTCACCGGGACTAGCGGGAGAAGATACGCAGTATTTT.

This clone showed up just once. The CDR3: CASSFRAGGADTQYF. The CDR3 nucleotides are TGTGCCAGCAGTTTCAGGGCTGGGGGTGCAGATACGCAGTATTTT. The chain recombines TRBV28 with TRBJ2-3; D possibly uses TRBD1 or TRBD2 (5 bases each). Trimming removed 3 bases from V and 4 bases from J, with 14 bases in between. CDR3 length equals 15 residues. CDR1 and CDR2 (germline): MDHEN, SYDVKM.

The CDR3 DNA sequence: TGTGCCAGCAGCATAACCGGGACAGGGTACAATGAGCAGTTCTTC. This sequence encodes CASSITGTGYNEQFF. The rearrangement links TRBV9 to TRBJ2-1; 9 bases align to TRBD1. Germline V gene lookup returns CDR1 SGDLS and CDR2 YYNGEE. Unmatched junction bases numbered 6, after V lost 4 bases and J lost 4 bases. The CDR3 runs to 15 residues.

V is TRBV28 and J is TRBJ2-7; D might be TRBD1 (5 bases). CDR1 and CDR2 (germline): MDHEN, SYDVKM. The V end lost 5 bases, the J end lost 2 bases, and 13 bases lay between the germline ends. This CDR3 has 14 amino acids. The CDR3 bases are TGTGCCAGCAGTGGAATACAGGCTACCTACGAGCAGTACTTC. It is translated as CASSGIQATYEQYF.

The sample holds one count of this clone. The chain carries TRBV14 and TRBJ2-7; D not certain. The germline V and J ends were trimmed by 11 bases and 0 bases, with 11 bases remaining between them. This CDR3 is 12 amino acids long. Germline CDR1 and CDR2: SGHDN and FVKESK. This chain's CDR3 is CASSAYSYEQYF. CDR3 coding DNA: TGTGCCTCTTCAGCTTACTCCTACGAGCAGTACTTC.

J is TRBJ2-5 and V is TRBV11-2; TRBD1 matches at 9 bases. Unmatched junction bases numbered 6, after V lost 2 bases and J lost 5 bases. In germline, CDR1 is SGHAT, CDR2 FQNNGV. The CDR3 is 15 amino acids. The CDR3 reads CASSLTGGAGETQYF. The CDR3 DNA follows: TGTGCCAGCAGCTTAACAGGGGGCGCGGGTGAGACCCAGTACTTC.

This chain connects TRBV24-1 to TRBJ2-1; the D gene is possibly TRBD2 (5 bases). Trimming cost V 2 bases and J 2 bases, with 12 bases left between them. Germline V CDR1 and CDR2: KGHDR, SFDVKD. CDR3 length: 16 amino acids. CDR3 bases: TGTGCCACCAGTGATTCCGGCGGGTTCCCCTACAATGAGCAGTTCTTC. Protein: CATSDSGGFPYNEQFF.